The 31 T cell receptor beta chains given below trace back to one sample, sequenced in a study of identical twins. TCRdb called the 5' RACE reads again in MiXCR, with one record for every CDR3 protein. The sample holds about 240,000 distinct CDR3 sequences, roughly 13% seen once. In addition, the sample was reused for a study of yellow fever vaccine responses in identical twins.

Sequencing was done on a sample of memory (CD45RO+) T cells sorted from blood. The receptors derive from a woman aged 18-30 years in good health.

This chain connects TRBV28 to TRBJ2-7; D perhaps matches TRBD1 (6 bases). Trimming removed 5 bases at V and 3 bases at J, with 14 bases between. CDR1 and CDR2 (germline): MDHEN, SYDVKM. The CDR3 has 14 amino acids. CDR3 DNA: TGTGCCAGCAGTCCTCGGGACAACCGCTACGAGCAGTACTTC. Translation: CASSPRDNRYEQYF.

The J gene is TRBJ2-7, the V gene TRBV5-6, with 7 bases matching TRBD1. CDR3 length equals 15 residues. Germline CDR1 is SGHDT and CDR2 is YYEEEE. J was trimmed by 2 bases and V by 4 bases; bases with no gene match: 9. In DNA form, the CDR3 reads TGTGCCAGCAGCAGAATTCTCGGGACAGCCTACGAGCAGTACTTC. Its protein is CASSRILGTAYEQYF. The variable domain in full, completed from reference TRBV5-6 and TRBJ2-7, reads DAGVTQSPTHLIKTRGQQVTLRCSPKSGHDTVSWYQQALGQGPQFIFQYYEEEERQRGNFPDRFSGHQFPNYSSELNVNALLLGDSALYLCASSRILGTAYEQYFGPGTRLTVT.

In this sample, this clonotype turned up many times. The gene calls are TRBV20-1 and TRBJ1-5; 11 nucleotides agree with TRBD1. With 4 bases clipped from V and 4 bases from J, the junction kept 6 bases outside the gene matches. Germline CDR1 DFQATT, CDR2 SNEGSKA (reference sequence). The CDR3 loop spans 15 amino acids. The CDR3 region has the DNA TGCAGTGCTACGGGACAGGGGGAAGGTAATCAGCCCCAGCATTTT. It translates to CSATGQGEGNQPQHF.

The table lists this clonotype with a few counts. The chain links TRBV7-9 to TRBJ2-3, with 9 positions matching TRBD2. Germline-derived CDR1 and CDR2 are SEHNR and FQNEAQ (reference sequence). Trimming took 5 bases from V and 3 from J; bases not matched to a gene: 3. This CDR3 spans 14 amino acids. The chain's CDR3 is CASSSSGRTDTQYF. The CDR3, as DNA: TGTGCCAGCAGCAGTAGCGGGAGAACAGATACGCAGTATTTT. Full variable domain (missing parts from reference TRBV7-9 and TRBJ2-3): DTGVSQNPRHKITKRGQNVTFRCDPISEHNRLYWYRQTLGQGPEFLTYFQNEAQLEKSRLLSDRFSAERPKGSFSTLEIQRTEQGDSAMYLCASSSSGRTDTQYFGPGTRLTVL.

This chain joins TRBV6-5 and TRBJ2-2; D perhaps matches TRBD1 (6 bases). The germline V gene has CDR1 MNHEY and CDR2 SVGAGI. Between the trimmed V and J ends, which lost 0 bases and 5 bases, there was a span of 13 bases. The CDR3 spans 16 residues. DNA of the CDR3: TGTGCCAGCAGTTACTCGAGGGCAGGGGCGACCGGGGAGCTGTTTTTT. Protein product: CASSYSRAGATGELFF.

This clonotype was detected many times. CDR3 sequence (DNA): TGTGCCAGCAGTTTAAGGGGGCTGGGAAACATTCAGTACTTC. Protein: CASSLRGLGNIQYF. The rearrangement uses TRBV12-3 or TRBV12-4 and TRBJ2-4, with 7 bases fitting TRBD1. The CDR3 is 14 residues long. Germline trimming cut 2 bases from V and 6 bases from J; bases unmatched to any gene: 4.

The V call is TRBV20-1, the J call TRBJ2-7; 7 bases agree with TRBD2. Trimming cost V 3 bases and J 9 bases; bases outside gene matches: 5. The CDR3 is 11 amino acids. Germline CDR1 reads DFQATT; CDR2 reads SNEGSKA (reference sequence). CDR3 loop: CSARGGAGQYF. The CDR3 DNA sequence: TGCAGTGCTAGGGGAGGGGCTGGGCAGTACTTC.

This chain joins TRBV11-2 and TRBJ2-5, with 7 bases aligning to TRBD1. The V segment lost 5 bases and the J segment 7 bases; nucleotides outside the gene matches: 7. There are 13 residues in the CDR3. Germline CDR1 SGHAT, CDR2 FQNNGV. Here the CDR3 reads CASSRDRAGTQYF. The CDR3 DNA is TGTGCCAGCAGCCGAGACAGGGCAGGGACCCAGTACTTC. Together with reference TRBV11-2 and TRBJ2-5, the CDR3 gives the full variable domain: EAGVAQSPRYKIIEKRQSVAFWCNPISGHATLYWYQQILGQGPKLLIQFQNNGVVDDSQLPKDRFSAERLKGVDSTLKIQPAKLEDSAVYLCASSRDRAGTQYFGPGTRLLVL.

This clonotype was found many times. The chain is built from TRBV28 and TRBJ2-7; the D gene could be TRBD1 or TRBD2 (5 bases each). Germline V gives CDR1 MDHEN, CDR2 SYDVKM. The germline V and J ends were trimmed by 8 bases and 6 bases, with 14 bases remaining between them. The CDR3 is 12 amino acids. The CDR3 sequence: CASVGGVGEQYF. CDR3 DNA sequence: TGTGCCAGCGTTGGGGGAGTGGGCGAGCAGTACTTC.

V and J are TRBV20-1 and TRBJ1-6; 11 bases agree with TRBD1. Germline CDR1 reads DFQATT; CDR2 reads SNEGSKA (reference sequence). Germline trimming cut 6 bases from V and 5 bases from J; bases unmatched to any gene: 9. The CDR3 loop spans 16 amino acids. The CDR3 DNA sequence: TGCAGTGCGCTAGACGGGGGACAGGGGGATAATTCACCCCTCCACTTT. Residues: CSALDGGQGDNSPLHF.

V is TRBV6-5 and J is TRBJ1-1; 8 nucleotides align to TRBD1. The V segment lost 6 bases and the J segment 1 base; nucleotides outside the gene matches: 7. The CDR3 totals 15 residues. From germline, CDR1 is MNHEY and CDR2 SVGAGI. CDR3 sequence: CASSYGTGRNTEAFF. CDR3 DNA sequence: TGTGCCAGCAGCTACGGGACAGGCCGGAACACTGAAGCTTTCTTT.

This clonotype has a handful of counts. The chain has TRBV7-2 and TRBJ2-5; unclear D gene. Germline values: CDR1 SGHTA, CDR2 FQGNSA. Deletions cut 5 bases from V and 2 bases from J, with 9 bases between. The CDR3 is 13 amino acids. The CDR3 DNA follows: TGTGCCAGCAGCCCCGGAAGACAAGAGACCCAGTACTTC. Protein sequence: CASSPGRQETQYF.

This clonotype occurred many times. The chain recombines TRBV12-3 or TRBV12-4 with TRBJ2-2; 8 bases are a match to TRBD1. V shed 6 bases, J shed 5 bases, and the junction held 11 bases outside the gene matches. The CDR3 length is 16 residues. The CDR3 is CASSTTDRGLTGELFF. As DNA, the CDR3 is TGTGCCAGCAGCACCACCGACAGGGGACTTACCGGGGAGCTGTTTTTT.

This chain links TRBV7-2 with TRBJ2-5; TRBD2 aligns across 7 bases. V lost 2 bases to trimming and J lost 1 base; unmatched junction nucleotides: 4. Germline values: CDR1 SGHTA, CDR2 FQGNSA. This CDR3 is 15 amino acids long. CDR3 sequence: CASSLLGGVQETQYF. CDR3 nucleotide sequence: TGTGCCAGCAGCTTATTGGGGGGGGTCCAAGAGACCCAGTACTTC.

This clonotype came up many times. This chain uses TRBV12-3 or TRBV12-4 with TRBJ1-1, with a weak D call TRBD1 (5 bases). This CDR3 is 14 amino acids long. V was shortened by 6 bases and J by 3 bases, with 14 bases between the two germline ends. Written as DNA, the CDR3 is TGTGCCAGCAGCAGGGCCAGGGCGGACACTGAAGCTTTCTTT. It yields the protein CASSRARADTEAFF.

This chain connects TRBV20-1 to TRBJ2-1; TRBD2 is a possible D gene (5 bases). Germline CDR1 is DFQATT and CDR2 is SNEGSKA (reference sequence). V lost 3 bases and J 5 bases, leaving 17 bases between the germline ends. This CDR3 is built from 15 residues. Here the CDR3 reads CSASLPRGGHNEQFF. The CDR3 nucleotides are TGCAGTGCTAGTCTTCCCCGAGGCGGGCACAATGAGCAGTTCTTC.

This clonotype was counted many times. V usage is TRBV2 and J usage is TRBJ2-7; unclear D gene. V was trimmed by 4 bases and J by 6 bases, leaving 16 bases between them. This CDR3 contains 14 residues. Germline values: CDR1 SNHLY, CDR2 FYNNEI. The CDR3 nucleotides read TGTGCCAGCAGTGCCGACACCGGAGTCTTCGAGCAGTACTTC. Translated, it gives CASSADTGVFEQYF.

This clonotype was counted between two and nine times. The CDR3 spells CAIRDRGNEKLFF. In DNA, the CDR3 is TGTGCCATCAGGGACAGGGGAAATGAAAAACTGTTTTTT. The rearrangement joins TRBV10-3 to TRBJ1-4, with TRBD1 matching 9 bases. This CDR3 region has 13 residues. V was clipped by 6 bases and J by 5 bases; unmatched bases: 1. Germline-derived CDR1 and CDR2 are ENHRY and SYGVKD.

This clonotype showed up many times. The V and J genes are TRBV18 and TRBJ1-6; 8 nucleotides match TRBD1. After removal of 4 bases from V and 9 bases from J, the junction contained 11 bases not matched to a gene. CDR1 and CDR2 from the germline V gene are KGHSH and LQKENI. The CDR3 sequence is 16 residues long. The CDR3 spells CASSQTGTGSGSPLHF. CDR3 DNA sequence: TGTGCCAGCTCACAAACAGGGACAGGCTCCGGTTCACCCCTCCACTTT.

This clonotype came up many times. The rearrangement joins TRBV5-1 to TRBJ2-7; the D is unclear. CDR1 and CDR2 (germline): SGHRS, YFSETQ. The length of the CDR3 is 14 residues. V dropped 4 bases and J dropped 0 bases, with 11 bases sitting between them. The CDR3 DNA is TGCGCCAGCAGCGCCGACTCTATCTCCTACGAGCAGTACTTC. Its translation: CASSADSISYEQYF.

V is TRBV2 and J is TRBJ2-4, with D possibly matching TRBD2 (6 bases). Trimming left V 4 bases short and J 8 bases short, with 9 bases between. CDR3 length equals 12 residues. Germline assignment: CDR1 SNHLY and CDR2 FYNNEI. The CDR3 DNA is TGTGCCAGCAGTGGAAGGAGGGACATTCAGTACTTC. This codes for CASSGRRDIQYF.

In this sample, this clonotype turned up many times. This chain uses TRBV3-1 with TRBJ2-7, with a weak D call TRBD2 (6 bases). Germline V gene data show CDR1 as LGHDT and CDR2 as YNNKEL (reference sequence). The CDR3 is made up of 15 amino acids. Trimming shortened V by 0 bases and J by 1 base, and 10 bases separated the two germline ends. CDR3 in DNA: TGTGCCAGCAGCCAAGAGCTAGCGATTTCCTACGAGCAGTACTTC. Translating gives CASSQELAISYEQYF.

This clonotype was seen ten or more times. This chain uses TRBV12-3 or TRBV12-4 with TRBJ2-2, with 10 bases fitting TRBD2. This CDR3 is 15 amino acids long. V trimming: 5 bases; J trimming: 2 bases; junction bases outside the gene matches: 2. In DNA, the CDR3 is TGTGCCAGCAGTCCTAGCGGGAGAAACACCGGGGAGCTGTTTTTT. This gives the protein CASSPSGRNTGELFF.

This clonotype was seen more than once but under ten times. This chain joins TRBV7-2 and TRBJ2-7; 8 positions match TRBD1. The CDR3 totals 15 residues. Trimming removed 1 base from V and 5 bases from J; junction bases left unmatched: 7. Germline assignment: CDR1 SGHTA and CDR2 FQGNSA. For the CDR3, the DNA is TGTGCCAGCAGCTTAGTCCGGGACAGGAACCACGAGCAGTACTTC. It translates to CASSLVRDRNHEQYF.

This clonotype has at least ten counts. V usage is TRBV11-2 and J usage is TRBJ1-4, with 9 bases lining up with TRBD1. The CDR3 consists of 15 residues. V dropped 3 bases and J dropped 4; count of bases not matched to a gene: 3. Looked up from germline, CDR1 is SGHAT and CDR2 is FQNNGV. CDR3 in amino acids: CASSLGDRDNEKLFF. The CDR3 DNA reads TGTGCCAGCAGCTTGGGGGACAGGGATAATGAAAAACTGTTTTTT.

This clonotype was detected ten times or more. The J gene is TRBJ1-5, the V gene TRBV6-1, with unresolved D. V lost 8 bases to trimming and J lost 0 bases, with 11 bases between them. Per the germline V gene, CDR1 is MNHNS and CDR2 is SASEGT. The CDR3 contains 14 residues. The CDR3 coding sequence is TGTGCCAGCGAAGGCCAGGTTAGCAATCAGCCCCAGCATTTT. Protein sequence: CASEGQVSNQPQHF.

The table lists this clonotype with a few counts. This chain connects TRBV4-1 to TRBJ2-1; D uncertain. The CDR3 contains 18 residues. The germline gives CDR1 MGHRA, CDR2 YSYEKL. V gave up 1 base and J gave up 1 base, with 17 bases separating them. CDR3 sequence: CASSQVGTAKGSYNEQFF. CDR3 nucleotides: TGCGCCAGCAGCCAAGTGGGAACAGCCAAGGGATCCTACAATGAGCAGTTCTTC.

Many counts were recorded for this clonotype. The chain is built from TRBV12-3 or TRBV12-4 and TRBJ1-3; no firm D call. The CDR3 loop spans 14 amino acids. V lost 5 bases and J lost 0, with 8 bases in between. The CDR3 region is CASSRDFSGNTIYF. The CDR3 DNA sequence: TGTGCCAGCAGTCGGGATTTCTCTGGAAACACCATATATTTT.

There are a few counts of this clonotype. This chain uses TRBV12-3 or TRBV12-4 with TRBJ1-2; 12 bases are shared with TRBD1. V lost 5 bases, J lost 8 bases, and 9 bases stayed unmatched. The CDR3 has 15 residues. CDR3: CASSISGQGARGYTF. The DNA for the CDR3 is TGTGCCAGCAGTATATCGGGACAGGGGGCGCGAGGCTACACCTTC.

The chain employs TRBV12-3 or TRBV12-4 and TRBJ2-5; TRBD1 aligns across 7 bases. This CDR3 spans 15 amino acids. The V segment lost 5 bases and the J segment 5 bases; nucleotides outside the gene matches: 11. CDR3 DNA: TGTGCCAGCAGTCCGCCGGACAGGTCGGGGGAGACCCAGTACTTC. Protein product: CASSPPDRSGETQYF.

This sequence joins TRBV5-4 and TRBJ1-4; 9 nucleotides match TRBD1. V was clipped by 1 base and J by 7 bases; unmatched bases: 2. CDR1 is SGHNT and CDR2 is YYREEE in the germline V gene (reference sequence). This CDR3 is 14 amino acids long. CDR3 amino acids: CASSLTGGGEKLFF. For the CDR3, the DNA is TGTGCCAGCAGCTTGACAGGGGGCGGTGAAAAACTGTTTTTT.